The sequence of this T cell receptor beta chain was determined in a study of control samples from healthy donors and cancer patients. This clone showed up just once. TCRdb's table, derived via immunoSEQ multiplex PCR, lists solely in-frame clones and lacks some. The sample holds some 79,000 clones, roughly 93% seen once. The sample was PBMCs. The TCR was taken from a woman in her thirties or forties with lung cancer.

CDR3 sequence: CASSDHRTGRFQPQHF. CDR3 DNA sequence: TGTGCCAGCAGTGACCACCGGACAGGGCGGTTTCAGCCCCAGCATTTT. The rearrangement uses TRBV6-1 and TRBJ1-5; TRBD1 aligns across 8 bases. Trimming took 3 bases from V and 6 from J; bases not matched to a gene: 10. Germline CDR1 reads MNHNS; CDR2 reads SASEGT. The CDR3 has 16 amino acids.